The 10 T cell receptor beta chains below come from one sample, sequenced in a study of blood T cells in healthy people across ages. Combining a sample-barcoded 5' primer with a J-beta primer mix, a second PCR ran for 7 to 11 cycles. In TCRdb, the 5' RACE reads were re-called with MiXCR into one record per CDR3 protein. The profile shows 550,000 to 800,000 distinct CDR3 sequences, roughly 30% of them singletons. The specimen was blood. The receptors here all came from a woman of 80 years or more in good health.

The genes are TRBV20-1 and TRBJ2-3, with 8 bases lining up with TRBD2. This CDR3 has 16 residues. CDR1 DFQATT and CDR2 SNEGSKA come from the germline V gene (reference sequence). V was clipped by 0 bases and J by 4 bases; unmatched bases: 9. The CDR3 nucleotides read TGCAGTGCTAGAGATGTTACTAGCGGATTCTCAGATACGCAGTATTTT. Encoded protein: CSARDVTSGFSDTQYF.

The DNA of the CDR3 is TGTGCCAGCAGTTTGACACAGGGTAGATACAATGAGCAGTACTTC. This translates into CASSLTQGRYNEQYF. The chain links TRBV6-5 to TRBJ2-7, with TRBD1 as a possible D gene (6 bases). V gave up 4 bases and J gave up 7 bases, with 20 bases separating them. The CDR3 spans 15 residues. CDR1 and CDR2 from the germline V gene are MNHEY and SVGAGI.

This clonotype was seen ten or more times. V usage is TRBV6-1 and J usage is TRBJ2-5; the D is unclear. The V and J ends lost 4 bases and 1 base respectively, with 7 bases between them. Germline CDR1 and CDR2: MNHNS and SASEGT. This CDR3 is built from 13 residues. The CDR3 DNA sequence: TGTGCCAGCAGTGCGACGATCCAAGAGACCCAGTACTTC. As protein: CASSATIQETQYF.

This clonotype was observed many times. This chain connects TRBV7-8 to TRBJ2-6; the D call may be TRBD1 or TRBD2 (5 bases each). From germline, CDR1 is SGHVS and CDR2 FQNEAQ. The CDR3 is 16 amino acids. V lost 5 bases to trimming and J lost 4 bases, with 15 bases between them. The CDR3 sequence is CASSPQRDPGANVLTF. In nucleotides, the CDR3 is TGTGCCAGCAGCCCGCAAAGGGACCCCGGGGCCAACGTCCTGACTTTC.

This rearrangement joins TRBV6-5 to TRBJ2-7; 8 bases fit TRBD2. In germline, CDR1 is MNHEY, CDR2 SVGAGI. The V gene end was trimmed by 0 bases and the J gene end by 7 bases; junction bases not matched to a gene: 5. The CDR3 sequence is 14 residues long. CDR3 sequence reads: CASSYSGLGNEQYF. The CDR3 bases are TGTGCCAGCAGTTACTCGGGACTAGGCAATGAGCAGTACTTC.

In its sample, this clonotype was seen a few times. The chain employs TRBV4-1 and TRBJ2-5; D tentatively reads TRBD1 or TRBD2 (5 bases each). The CDR3 runs to 14 residues. The ends were cut back, 0 bases at V and 5 bases at J, with 10 bases in the middle. Germline assignment: CDR1 MGHRA and CDR2 YSYEKL. Written as DNA, the CDR3 is TGCGCCAGCAGCCAAGATGGGGGTTCGGAGACCCAGTACTTC. Protein sequence: CASSQDGGSETQYF.

The V gene is TRBV14, the J gene TRBJ2-5; the D is unclear. The closer fit of TRBJ2-7 to the DNA end suggests the J call may be wrong. The CDR3 totals 15 residues. Germline V lookup: CDR1 SGHDN, CDR2 FVKESK. CDR3 loop: CASSLRSDLRTEQYF. As DNA, the CDR3 is TGTGCCAGCAGCCTTAGATCGGATCTCCGTACCGAGCAGTACTTC.

This clonotype was detected ten times or more. The V and J genes are TRBV29-1 and TRBJ1-2; tentatively, D is TRBD1 (5 bases). The V end lost 0 bases, the J end lost 10 bases, and 21 bases lay between the germline ends. This CDR3 is built from 15 residues. Looked up from germline, CDR1 is SQVTM and CDR2 is ANQGSEA. The CDR3 DNA reads TGCAGCGTTGAAGATCATAAGGCCTTGAGGGGTGACTACACCTTC. The encoded protein is CSVEDHKALRGDYTF.

This clonotype occurred a few times. The gene calls are TRBV7-9 and TRBJ1-6; the D is unclear. The CDR3 is 13 residues long. Germline V gene sequence: CDR1 SEHNR, CDR2 FQNEAQ (reference sequence). V gave up 4 bases and J gave up 10 bases, with 11 bases separating them. Written as DNA, the CDR3 is TGTGCCAGCAGCTCCCCCGGGCTCTCACCCCTCCACTTT. Amino acid sequence: CASSSPGLSPLHF.

Details on this clonotype: A read error may explain this, as a much larger clone is one base away. The V call is TRBV12-3 or TRBV12-4, the J call TRBJ2-7, with D perhaps matching TRBD1 (6 bases). Trimming left V 3 bases short and J 9 bases short, with 12 bases between. This CDR3 is 12 amino acids long. The CDR3 is CASSLPRGSQYF. The CDR3 DNA follows: TGTGCCAGCAGTTTGCCAAGGGGGTCGCAGTACTTC.